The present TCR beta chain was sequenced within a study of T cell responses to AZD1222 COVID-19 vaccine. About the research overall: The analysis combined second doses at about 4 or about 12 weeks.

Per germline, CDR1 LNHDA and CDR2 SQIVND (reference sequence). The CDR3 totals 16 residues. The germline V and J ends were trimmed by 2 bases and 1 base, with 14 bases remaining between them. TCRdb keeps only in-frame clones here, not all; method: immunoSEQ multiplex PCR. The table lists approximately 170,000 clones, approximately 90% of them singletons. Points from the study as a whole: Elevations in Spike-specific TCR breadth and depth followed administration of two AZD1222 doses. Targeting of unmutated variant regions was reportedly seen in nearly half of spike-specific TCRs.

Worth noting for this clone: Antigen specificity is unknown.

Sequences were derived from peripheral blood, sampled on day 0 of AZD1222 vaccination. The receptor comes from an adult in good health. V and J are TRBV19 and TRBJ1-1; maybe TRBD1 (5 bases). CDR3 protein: CASSIRVGRGNTEAFF. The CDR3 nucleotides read TGTGCCAGTAGTATACGTGTGGGACGGGGGAACACTGAAGCTTTCTTT.